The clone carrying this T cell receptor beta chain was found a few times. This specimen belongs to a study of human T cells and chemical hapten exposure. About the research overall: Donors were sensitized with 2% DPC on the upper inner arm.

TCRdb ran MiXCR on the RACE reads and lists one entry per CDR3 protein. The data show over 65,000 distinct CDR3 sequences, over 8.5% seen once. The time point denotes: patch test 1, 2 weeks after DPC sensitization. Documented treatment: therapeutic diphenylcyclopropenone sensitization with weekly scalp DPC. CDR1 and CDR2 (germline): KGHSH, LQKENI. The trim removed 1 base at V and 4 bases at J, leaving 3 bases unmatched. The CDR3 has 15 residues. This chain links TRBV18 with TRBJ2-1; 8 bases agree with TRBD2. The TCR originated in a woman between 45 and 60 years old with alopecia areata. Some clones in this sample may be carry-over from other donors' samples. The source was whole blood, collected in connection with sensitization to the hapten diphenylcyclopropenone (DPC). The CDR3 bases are TGTGCCAGCTCACCACTCCGCGGGAGGTACAATGAGCAGTTCTTC. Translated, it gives CASSPLRGRYNEQFF. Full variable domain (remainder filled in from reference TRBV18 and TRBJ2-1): NAGVMQNPRHLVRRRGQEARLRCSPMKGHSHVYWYRQLPEEGLKFMVYLQKENIIDESGMPKERFSAEFPKEGPSILRIQQVVRGDSAAYFCASSPLRGRYNEQFFGPGTRLTVL.